The 5 T cell receptor beta chains presented below share a single source sample, sequenced in a study of OX40 agonist ivuxolimab in advanced cancers. To prepare the library, the immunoSEQ multiplex PCR assay was applied. TCRdb re-hosts the immuneACCESS table, in-frame sequences only. Its copies lack some clones; in the studies checked, an unresolved V gene accounts for under half of them, and the cause for the rest is not known. This sample holds over 40,000 clones; over 80% were observed only once. The top ten hold 5% to 6% of the sample. The source was CD4+ or CD8+ T cells sorted from blood, collected in a trial of the OX40 agonist ivuxolimab. These receptors were collected from an adult with an advanced solid tumor such as melanoma, head and neck, liver or kidney cancer.

The V call is TRBV28, the J call TRBJ2-7; perhaps D is TRBD1 or TRBD2 (5 bases each). The V gene's germline CDR1 is MDHEN and CDR2 SYDVKM. The CDR3 totals 16 residues. V was shortened by 8 bases and J by 3 bases, with 23 bases between the two germline ends. CDR3 DNA sequence: TGTGCCAGCCCCCCCCGTGCGAGGGACGGGGACTACGAGCAGTACTTC. It encodes CASPPRARDGDYEQYF.

This chain connects TRBV7-3 to TRBJ2-2; 8 bases fit TRBD2. Germline CDR1 is SGHTA and CDR2 is FQGTGA. The CDR3 loop spans 16 amino acids. Trimming took 3 bases from V and 6 from J; bases not matched to a gene: 9. The CDR3 DNA reads TGTGCCAGCAGCTTGAGGCCGGGACTAGGATCCGGGGAGCTGTTTTTT. It codes for CASSLRPGLGSGELFF.

J is TRBJ2-3 and V is TRBV27; tentative D call: TRBD1 (5 bases). Trimming took 5 bases from V and 4 from J, leaving 16 bases between them. There are 15 residues in the CDR3. CDR1 and CDR2 from the germline V gene are MNHEY and SMNVEV (reference sequence). CDR3 amino acids: CASSSKGRAPDTQYF. Written as DNA, the CDR3 is TGTGCCAGCAGTAGTAAAGGCAGGGCCCCAGATACGCAGTATTTT.

This chain uses TRBV6-6 with TRBJ1-2; D call uncertain. The CDR3 contains 13 residues. Trimming removed 5 bases from V and 2 bases from J, with 9 bases in between. Germline CDR1 reads MNHNY; CDR2 reads SVGAGI (reference sequence). CDR3 loop: CASSPDRNYGYTF. The CDR3 bases are TGTGCCAGCAGTCCGGACCGAAACTATGGCTACACCTTC.

V and J are TRBV10-2 and TRBJ2-3, with D perhaps matching TRBD1 or TRBD2 (5 bases each). The germline gives CDR1 WSHSY, CDR2 SAAADI. The CDR3 consists of 16 residues. The germline V and J ends were trimmed by 4 bases and 0 bases, with 14 bases remaining between them. This CDR3 reads CASSGRRGGSTDTQYF. In nucleotides, the CDR3 is TGCGCCAGCAGTGGGCGAAGGGGCGGGAGCACAGATACGCAGTATTTT.